Below, one T cell receptor beta chain is given with its context. Its matching antigen is unknown. This sample is drawn from a study of identical twins. TCRdb re-called the 5' RACE reads with MiXCR, one entry per CDR3 protein. This table has 700,000 to 950,000 distinct CDR3 sequences, about 12% appearing once. General observations from the study: Potential partial confounding of zero-insertion analyses by invariant MAIT and iNKT cells was noted.

This sample also belongs to another study, concerning yellow fever vaccine responses in identical twins.

The receptor's source is a woman between 18 and 30 years old in good health. Sequenced sample: PBMCs.

In DNA form, the CDR3 reads TGTGCCAGCAGTAACCGGGTAGCGGGGGACAATGAGCAGTTCTTC. Protein sequence: CASSNRVAGDNEQFF. The chain employs TRBV2 and TRBJ2-1; the match to TRBD2 covers 9 bases. There are 15 residues in the CDR3. J was trimmed by 5 bases and V by 5 bases; bases with no gene match: 7. CDR1 and CDR2 from the germline V gene are SNHLY and FYNNEI.